These T cell receptor beta chains were read from a single sample in a study of blood T cell repertoires in COVID-19. Some clones are missing from TCRdb's copy, which holds only in-frame ones; the method was immunoSEQ multiplex PCR. The data contain 80,000 to 90,000 clones, more than 75% of them singletons. The sample consisted of peripheral blood. Receptors were obtained from a woman at least 80 years old with acute or convalescent COVID-19. Each CDR3 is given with its conserved first and last residue. Each record gives: clone size, D gene, V gene, J gene, CDR3 protein, CDR3 DNA. D genes are given only for firm matches. Clone size is given for some rows only: seen once, a few or many times, or a class if the clone is expanded.

.	.	TRBV5-4	TRBJ2-7	CASSSLSYEQYF	TGTGCCAGCAGCTCCCTCTCCTACGAGCAGTACTTC
.	.	TRBV7-8	TRBJ1-6	CASSPAGQGRGSPLHF	TGTGCCAGCAGCCCAGCGGGGCAGGGGAGAGGATCACCCCTCCACTTT
.	TRBD1	TRBV5-4	TRBJ1-2	CASSYRGSRGYTF	TGTGCCAGCAGCTACAGGGGATCGAGGGGCTACACCTTC
.	TRBD2	TRBV9	TRBJ2-1	CASSVDGGTRIWNEQFF	TGTGCCAGCAGCGTAGATGGCGGGACTAGGATCTGGAATGAGCAGTTCTTC
.	.	TRBV19	TRBJ1-5	CASQRYSNQPQHF	TGTGCCAGCCAACGGTATAGCAATCAGCCCCAGCATTTT
.	.	TRBV4-2	TRBJ1-6	CASSQVGLKDSPLHF	TGTGCCAGCAGCCAAGTAGGACTGAAGGATTCACCCCTCCACTTT
.	TRBD1	TRBV6-5	TRBJ2-7	CASSTGTGGSEQYF	TGTGCCAGCAGCACCGGGACAGGAGGGTCCGAGCAGTACTTC
once	TRBD1	TRBV7-2	TRBJ1-5	CASSATGVRPQHF	TGTGCCAGCAGCGCTACAGGGGTTCGGCCCCAGCATTTT
.	.	TRBV5-1	TRBJ2-3	CASSEPHTDTQYF	TGCGCCAGCAGCGAGCCCCACACAGATACGCAGTATTTT
.	.	TRBV19	TRBJ2-3	CASSIGATNPTGTDTQYF	TGTGCCAGTAGTATAGGGGCTACCAATCCTACTGGCACAGATACGCAGTATTTT
.	TRBD1	TRBV6-5	TRBJ2-1	CASSSPGQGHLGQFF	TGTGCCAGCAGCTCCCCGGGACAGGGCCACCTCGGGCAGTTCTTC
.	.	TRBV6-5	TRBJ2-7	CASRTTVSYEQYF	TGTGCCAGCAGGACAACAGTGAGCTACGAGCAGTACTTC
.	TRBD2	TRBV2	TRBJ2-7	CASRKGTSARAPEQYF	TGTGCCAGCCGAAAGGGGACTAGCGCCCGAGCCCCCGAGCAGTACTTC
.	TRBD2	TRBV24-1	TRBJ2-1	CATSVAGGPYNEQFF	TGTGCCACCAGTGTTGCGGGGGGGCCTTACAATGAGCAGTTCTTC
.	TRBD1	TRBV19	TRBJ1-3	CASTGQGAESGNTIYF	TGTGCCAGTACCGGACAGGGGGCAGAATCTGGAAACACCATATATTTT
.	.	TRBV3-1/TRBV3-2	TRBJ2-5	CASSPGRGTQYF	TGTGCCAGCAGCCCTGGTAGGGGGACCCAGTACTTC
.	.	TRBV27	TRBJ1-1	CASSLSRLTGNTEAFF	TGTGCCAGCAGTTTATCCCGGCTTACAGGGAACACTGAAGCTTTCTTT
few	.	TRBV3-1/TRBV3-2	TRBJ2-7	CASSHIYEQYF	TGTGCCAGCAGCCATATCTACGAGCAGTACTTC
.	TRBD2	TRBV4-1	TRBJ2-3	CASSPPPFVGGLTDTQYF	TGCGCCAGCAGCCCCCCCCCGTTTGTGGGAGGGCTGACAGATACGCAGTATTTT
.	TRBD1	TRBV3-1/TRBV3-2	TRBJ1-4	CASSPQATGGHVELFF	TGTGCCAGCAGCCCGCAAGCGACAGGGGGCCATGTGGAACTGTTTTTT
.	.	TRBV9	TRBJ1-4	CASSVASPGEKLFF	TGTGCCAGCAGCGTAGCCTCACCGGGGGAAAAACTGTTTTTT
few	.	TRBV10-3	TRBJ1-3	CAIGRGSGNTIYF	TGTGCCATCGGAAGGGGATCTGGAAACACCATATATTTT
.	TRBD2	TRBV27	TRBJ2-1	CASLPGGPRHEQFF	TGTGCCAGCCTACCGGGGGGTCCTCGGCATGAGCAGTTCTTC
.	TRBD1	TRBV29-1	TRBJ1-2	CSVDMGTGGAELYGYTF	TGCAGCGTTGATATGGGGACAGGGGGCGCCGAATTATATGGCTACACCTTC
.	.	TRBV7-9	TRBJ2-2	CASSPRLGSTGELFF	TGTGCCAGCAGCCCTCGGTTGGGGAGCACCGGGGAGCTGTTTTTT
.	.	TRBV19	TRBJ1-4	CASTGSRNEKLFF	TGTGCCAGTACCGGGTCAAGGAATGAAAAACTGTTTTTT
.	.	TRBV28	TRBJ1-1	CASSFGTLNTEAFF	TGTGCCAGCAGTTTTGGGACACTCAACACTGAAGCTTTCTTT
.	.	TRBV15	TRBJ1-5	CATSTPRGGVIGPRNQPQHF	TGTGCCACCAGCACCCCCCGGGGAGGAGTTATAGGCCCACGCAATCAGCCCCAGCATTTT
.	.	TRBV5-1	TRBJ2-7	CASRDGPSSYEQYF	TGCGCCAGCCGAGATGGTCCTAGCTCCTACGAGCAGTACTTC